These 32 T cell receptor beta chains were sequenced from one sample in a study of CXCR3-negative and CXCR3-positive naive CD8 T cells. Carrying UMI labels, the TRB cDNA libraries were prepared through 5' RACE. Following a re-call of the 5' RACE reads, TCRdb has one entry per CDR3 protein and lacks DNA. This table lists around 50,000 distinct CDR3 sequences. Sample: naive CXCR3- CD8+ T cells from blood. As to subset: CD45RO-CCR7+CD27+CD95- naive CD8+ T cells lacking CXCR3 (TNR3-). Receptors originate from a human donor in good health. Some clones in this sample may be carry-over from other donors' samples.

The V call is TRBV5-4, the J call TRBJ2-1; TCRdb designates TRBD1, a call that cannot be tested without DNA. Germline V gene sequence: CDR1 SGHNT, CDR2 YYREEE (reference sequence). CDR3 length equals 15 residues. CDR3 sequence reads: CASSLQLGASDEQFF.

This chain joins TRBV28 and TRBJ2-1; TCRdb returns TRBD2, unconfirmable since there is no DNA. Germline V gene data show CDR1 as MDHEN and CDR2 as SYDVKM. This CDR3 contains 13 residues. CDR3 protein: CASAGESYNEQFF.

The chain links TRBV15 to TRBJ1-6. Looked up from germline, CDR1 is LNHNV and CDR2 is YYDKDF (reference sequence). This CDR3 is built from 15 residues. The CDR3 is CATSRDTAINSPLHF.

The chain is built from TRBV29-1 and TRBJ2-1. The germline gives CDR1 SQVTM, CDR2 ANQGSEA. The CDR3 spans 14 residues. CDR3 sequence reads: CSVAAGALYNEQFF.

This chain's CDR3 is CSAAAPQIKYF. The chain combines TRBV20-1 with TRBJ2-7; TCRdb's D call of TRBD1 is untestable without DNA. The CDR3 length is 11 residues. Germline-derived CDR1 and CDR2 are DFQATT and SNEGSKA (reference sequence).

The chain joins TRBV14 to TRBJ2-7; there is no DNA to check the TCRdb D call of TRBD2. The CDR3 extends over 16 amino acids. CDR1 and CDR2 from the germline V gene are SGHDN and FVKESK. CDR3: CASSQDYELDQETQYF.

The genes are TRBV27 and TRBJ2-3; the TRBD1 assignment by TCRdb is unverifiable without DNA. The CDR3 is made up of 14 amino acids. Germline V CDR1 and CDR2: MNHEY, SMNVEV (reference sequence). CDR3: CASSLHRGTDTQYF.

The rearrangement joins TRBV27 to TRBJ1-2; TCRdb gives TRBD1 as the D gene, but with no DNA this cannot be confirmed. CDR1 is MNHEY, CDR2 SMNVEV, per germline (reference sequence). This CDR3 comprises 14 residues. The CDR3 loop reads CASGPGTEAYGYTF.

This chain connects TRBV27 to TRBJ2-3. The CDR3 contains 13 residues. Germline V CDR1 and CDR2: MNHEY, SMNVEV (reference sequence). The CDR3 region is CASSFSVTDTQYF.

The chain is built from TRBV29-1 and TRBJ1-2. Germline CDR1 is SQVTM and CDR2 is ANQGSEA. The CDR3 is 14 amino acids. The CDR3: CSVEDFDRIYGYTF.

V is TRBV21-1 and J is TRBJ2-7; TCRdb selects TRBD2, and the lack of DNA leaves this call unchecked. TRBV21-1 is deemed a pseudogene. CDR3 length: 14 amino acids. The CDR3 protein is CASSNPSAEGEQYF.

The chain recombines TRBV6-2 or TRBV6-3 with TRBJ2-7; without DNA, the TCRdb call of TRBD1 cannot be checked. The germline gives CDR1 MNHEY, CDR2 SVGEGT. The CDR3 length is 13 residues. CDR3 region: CATETGTDYEQYF.

The V call is TRBV5-5, the J call TRBJ1-4; TCRdb picks TRBD1, but there is no DNA to check that call. The CDR3 has 16 amino acids. The germline V gene encodes CDR1 SGHKS and CDR2 YYEKEE (reference sequence). CDR3 region: CASSSLDRGLGEKLFF. Full variable domain (remainder filled in from reference TRBV5-5 and TRBJ1-4): DAGVTQSPTHLIKTRGQQVTLRCSPISGHKSVSWYQQVLGQGPQFIFQYYEKEERGRGNFPDRFSARQFPNYSSELNVNALLLGDSALYLCASSSLDRGLGEKLFFGSGTQLSVL.

V and J are TRBV4-1 and TRBJ2-7; TCRdb's D call, TRBD1, is unchecked because there is no DNA. The CDR3 loop spans 16 amino acids. Germline V CDR1 and CDR2: MGHRA, YSYEKL. CDR3 in amino acids: CASSQEVEPRSYEQYF.

The chain links TRBV5-4 to TRBJ2-7; absent DNA, TCRdb's TRBD1 call cannot be checked. The CDR3 loop spans 13 amino acids. Germline V gene data show CDR1 as SGHNT and CDR2 as YYREEE (reference sequence). CDR3 in amino acids: CASSKGDSYEQYF.

The J gene is TRBJ2-3, the V gene TRBV7-9. Germline V CDR1 and CDR2: SEHNR, FQNEAQ (reference sequence). The CDR3 is made up of 13 amino acids. CDR3 in amino acids: CASSLGYTDTQYF.

The rearrangement links TRBV14 to TRBJ1-1. CDR1 and CDR2 (germline): SGHDN, FVKESK. CDR3 length: 13 amino acids. CDR3 sequence: CASSGAFGGEAFF.

The chain is built from TRBV5-1 and TRBJ2-7; absent DNA, TCRdb's TRBD1 call cannot be checked. This CDR3 has 16 residues. From germline, CDR1 is SGHRS and CDR2 YFSETQ. This chain's CDR3 is CASSTNPPYTGSEQYF. The full variable domain, its missing parts supplied by reference TRBV5-1 and TRBJ2-7, is KAGVTQTPRYLIKTRGQQVTLSCSPISGHRSVSWYQQTPGQGLQFLFEYFSETQRNKGNFPGRFSGRQFSNSRSEMNVSTLELGDSALYLCASSTNPPYTGSEQYFGPGTRLTVT.

CDR3: CASSNLAASHNEQFF. The rearrangement links TRBV21-1 to TRBJ2-1. TRBV21-1 is deemed a pseudogene. The CDR3 runs 15 residues.

The rearrangement uses TRBV25-1 and TRBJ2-5. CDR3 length: 11 amino acids. In germline, CDR1 is MGHDK, CDR2 SYGVNS. CDR3 in amino acids: CAGADGETQYF.

The chain uses TRBV29-1 and TRBJ1-1. Germline V lookup: CDR1 SQVTM, CDR2 ANQGSEA. The CDR3 loop spans 12 amino acids. This chain's CDR3 is CSVDTENTEAFF. The variable domain in full, completed from reference TRBV29-1 and TRBJ1-1, reads SAVISQKPSRDICQRGTSLTIQCQVDSQVTMMFWYRQQPGQSLTLIATANQGSEATYESGFVIDKFPISRPNLTFSTLTVSNMSPEDSSIYLCSVDTENTEAFFGQGTRLTVV.

The chain links TRBV29-1 to TRBJ2-2; lacking DNA, the TRBD1 call made by TCRdb goes unchecked. Germline CDR1 reads SQVTM; CDR2 reads ANQGSEA. CDR3 length: 16 residues. CDR3 region: CSVEMAGALNTGELFF.

The rearrangement uses TRBV5-1 and TRBJ1-1. The germline CDR1 and CDR2 sequences are SGHRS and YFSETQ. There are 13 residues in the CDR3. The chain's CDR3 is CASSLSANTEAFF.

The chain carries TRBV6-9 and TRBJ2-7; TCRdb reports TRBD2, a call that lacks DNA to check it against. CDR3 length equals 15 residues. The germline gives CDR1 MNHGY, CDR2 SVAAGI. The CDR3: CASSCRPQGSYEQYF.

The chain links TRBV5-1 to TRBJ1-1; TCRdb picks TRBD1, but there is no DNA to check that call. Germline V gives CDR1 SGHRS, CDR2 YFSETQ. The CDR3 contains 12 residues. The CDR3 here is CASSILGRGAFF.

The J gene is TRBJ2-1, the V gene TRBV20-1; TCRdb's D call, TRBD2, is unchecked because there is no DNA. Per the germline V gene, CDR1 is DFQATT and CDR2 is SNEGSKA (reference sequence). The CDR3 is 16 amino acids. CDR3 in amino acids: CSAMTIAGATYNEQFF.

The rearrangement joins TRBV12-3 or TRBV12-4 to TRBJ2-1; the TRBD1 assignment by TCRdb is unverifiable without DNA. The CDR3 totals 13 residues. The CDR3: CASTPTGVGEQFF.

V usage is TRBV15 and J usage is TRBJ2-3; TCRdb selects TRBD1, and the lack of DNA leaves this call unchecked. Per the germline V gene, CDR1 is LNHNV and CDR2 is YYDKDF (reference sequence). The CDR3 has 14 amino acids. CDR3: CATSMGGAGDTQYF.

This chain joins TRBV6-4 and TRBJ2-5; TCRdb's D call of TRBD1 is untestable without DNA. Germline V CDR1 and CDR2: MRHNA, SNTAGT. The CDR3 totals 16 residues. CDR3: CASVNSSGQGVKTQYF.

The CDR3 loop reads CASSVGTRNEQFF. The chain joins TRBV9 to TRBJ2-1; TCRdb picks TRBD2, but there is no DNA to check that call. CDR1 is SGDLS and CDR2 is YYNGEE in the germline V gene. This CDR3 has 13 residues.

The V gene is TRBV11-2, the J gene TRBJ2-7. Germline values: CDR1 SGHAT, CDR2 FQNNGV. The CDR3 is made up of 11 amino acids. This CDR3 is CASSPRYEQYF.

The rearrangement joins TRBV28 to TRBJ2-5; TCRdb selects TRBD2, and the lack of DNA leaves this call unchecked. The V gene's germline CDR1 is MDHEN and CDR2 SYDVKM. This CDR3 region has 14 residues. The CDR3 region is CATDRGLVGETQYF.